The T cell receptor beta chain described here comes from a study of T cells in localized non-small cell lung cancer. Sequencing used immunoSEQ multiplex PCR; TCRdb keeps in-frame clones, though not all of them. The sample carries under 40,000 clones, around 86% recorded once. Here the sequenced sample was peripheral blood, taken before any cancer treatment. This TCR derives from a male donor older than 55 with stage III lung adenocarcinoma.

This CDR3 is CASGGRGFNEKLFF. The CDR3 DNA is TGTGCCAGCGGAGGGAGGGGTTTTAATGAAAAACTGTTTTTT. This chain uses TRBV7-2 with TRBJ1-4, with a weak D call TRBD1 (5 bases). The germline V and J ends were trimmed by 8 bases and 4 bases, with 14 bases remaining between them. This CDR3 comprises 14 residues. Looked up from germline, CDR1 is SGHTA and CDR2 is FQGNSA.